The clone carrying this T cell receptor beta chain was observed at least ten times. Its antigen is undetermined. The record originates from a study of CD8+CD57+ T cells in acquired aplastic anemia. Study-level results: Patients and controls shared around 30 CD8+ CDR3 sequences.

It was patients with CD8+CD57+ cell expansion by flow cytometry who were chosen for sequencing. Genomic DNA was employed as the template in profiling TCR beta VDJ and CDR3. TCRdb re-called the reads with MiXCR, one entry per CDR3 protein. The data hold around 430,000 distinct CDR3 sequences, with approximately 32% observed a single time. The CDR3 is 14 amino acids. Germline CDR1 reads SEHNR; CDR2 reads FQNEAQ (reference sequence). Trimming shortened V by 3 bases and J by 4 bases, and 13 bases separated the two germline ends. The sequence was obtained from a human donor with aplastic anemia. Material: sorted CD4+, CD8+, or CD8+CD57+ T cells (not recorded which) from PBMCs. This chain links TRBV7-9 with TRBJ2-7; D perhaps matches TRBD1 (5 bases). The chain's CDR3 is CASSFFPGNYEQYF. CDR3 nucleotide sequence: TGTGCCAGCAGCTTTTTTCCAGGGAATTACGAGCAGTACTTC.